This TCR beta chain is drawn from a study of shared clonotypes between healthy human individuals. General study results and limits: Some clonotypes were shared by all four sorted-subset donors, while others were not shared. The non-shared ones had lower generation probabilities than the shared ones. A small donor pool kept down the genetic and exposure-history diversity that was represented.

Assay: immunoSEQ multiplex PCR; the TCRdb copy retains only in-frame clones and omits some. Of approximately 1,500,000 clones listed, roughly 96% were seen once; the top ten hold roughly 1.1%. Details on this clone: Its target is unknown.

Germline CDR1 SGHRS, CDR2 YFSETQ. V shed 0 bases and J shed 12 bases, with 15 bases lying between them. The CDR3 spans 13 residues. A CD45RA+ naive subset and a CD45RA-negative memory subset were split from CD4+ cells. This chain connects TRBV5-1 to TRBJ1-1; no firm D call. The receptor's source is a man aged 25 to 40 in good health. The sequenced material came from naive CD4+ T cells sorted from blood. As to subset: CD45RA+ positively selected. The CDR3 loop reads CASSLVLKERPFF. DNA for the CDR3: TGCGCCAGCAGCTTGGTCTTAAAGGAGCGGCCTTTCTTT. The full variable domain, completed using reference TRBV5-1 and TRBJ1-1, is KAGVTQTPRYLIKTRGQQVTLSCSPISGHRSVSWYQQTPGQGLQFLFEYFSETQRNKGNFPGRFSGRQFSNSRSEMNVSTLELGDSALYLCASSLVLKERPFFGQGTRLTVV.